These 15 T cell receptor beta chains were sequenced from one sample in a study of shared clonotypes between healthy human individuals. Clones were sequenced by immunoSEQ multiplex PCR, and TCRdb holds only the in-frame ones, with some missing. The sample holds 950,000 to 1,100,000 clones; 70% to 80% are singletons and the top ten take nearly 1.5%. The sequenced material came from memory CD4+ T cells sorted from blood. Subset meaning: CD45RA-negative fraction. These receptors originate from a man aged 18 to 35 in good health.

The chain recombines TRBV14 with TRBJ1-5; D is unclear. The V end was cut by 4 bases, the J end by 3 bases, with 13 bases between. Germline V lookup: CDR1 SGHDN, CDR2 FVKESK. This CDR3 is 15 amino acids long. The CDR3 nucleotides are TGTGCCAGCAGCCCGACCCCCCCACTCAATCAGCCCCAGCATTTT. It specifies CASSPTPPLNQPQHF.

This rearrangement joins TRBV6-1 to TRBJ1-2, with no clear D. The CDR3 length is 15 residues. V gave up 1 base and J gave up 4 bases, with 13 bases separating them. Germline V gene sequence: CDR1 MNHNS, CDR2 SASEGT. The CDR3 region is CASSEGKGISYGYTF. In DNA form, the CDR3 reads TGTGCCAGCAGTGAAGGGAAAGGGATTTCCTATGGCTACACCTTC.

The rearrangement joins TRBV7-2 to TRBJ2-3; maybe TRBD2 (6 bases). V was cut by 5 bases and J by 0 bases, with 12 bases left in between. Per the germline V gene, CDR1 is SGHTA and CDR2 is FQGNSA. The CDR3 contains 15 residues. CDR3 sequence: CASSRVAGSTDTQYF. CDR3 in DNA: TGTGCCAGCAGCCGCGTGGCGGGAAGCACAGATACGCAGTATTTT.

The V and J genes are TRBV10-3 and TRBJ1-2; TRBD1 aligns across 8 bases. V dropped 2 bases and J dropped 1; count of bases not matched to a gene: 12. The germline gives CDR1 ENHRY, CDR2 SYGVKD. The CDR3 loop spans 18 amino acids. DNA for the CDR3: TGTGCCATCAGTGAGGATGCGGGACAGGCCCCGAATAACTATGGCTACACCTTC. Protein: CAISEDAGQAPNNYGYTF.

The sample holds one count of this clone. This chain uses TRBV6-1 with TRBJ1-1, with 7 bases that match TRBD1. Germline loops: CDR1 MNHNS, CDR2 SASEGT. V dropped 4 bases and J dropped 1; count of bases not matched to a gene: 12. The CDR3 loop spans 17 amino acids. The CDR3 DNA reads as TGTGCCAGCAGTGCGCCCACAGGGGTCTCTTGGAACACTGAAGCTTTCTTT. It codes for CASSAPTGVSWNTEAFF.

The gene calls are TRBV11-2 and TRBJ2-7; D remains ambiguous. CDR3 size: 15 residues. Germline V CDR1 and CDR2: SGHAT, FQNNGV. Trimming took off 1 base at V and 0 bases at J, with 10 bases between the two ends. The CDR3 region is CASSLVDGLSYEQYF. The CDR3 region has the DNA TGTGCCAGCAGCTTAGTCGACGGTCTCTCCTACGAGCAGTACTTC.

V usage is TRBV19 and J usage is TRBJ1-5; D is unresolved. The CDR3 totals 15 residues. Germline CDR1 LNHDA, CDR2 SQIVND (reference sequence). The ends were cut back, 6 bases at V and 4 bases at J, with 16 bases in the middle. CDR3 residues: CASRMTAPSNQPQHF. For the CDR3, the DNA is TGTGCCAGTAGAATGACGGCCCCCTCAAATCAGCCCCAGCATTTT.

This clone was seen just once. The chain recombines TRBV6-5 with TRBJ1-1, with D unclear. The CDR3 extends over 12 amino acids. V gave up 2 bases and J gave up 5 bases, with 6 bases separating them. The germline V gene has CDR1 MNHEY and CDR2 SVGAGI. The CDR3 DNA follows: TGTGCCAGCAGTTACGGAGCTACTGAAGCTTTCTTT. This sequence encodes CASSYGATEAFF.

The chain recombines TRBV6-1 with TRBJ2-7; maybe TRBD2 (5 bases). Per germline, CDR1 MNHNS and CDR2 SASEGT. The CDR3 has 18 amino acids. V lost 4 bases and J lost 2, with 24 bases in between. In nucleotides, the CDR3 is TGTGCCAGCAGTGGGCCGGGAAACGTCCCATTAATGGCCTACGAGCAGTACTTC. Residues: CASSGPGNVPLMAYEQYF.

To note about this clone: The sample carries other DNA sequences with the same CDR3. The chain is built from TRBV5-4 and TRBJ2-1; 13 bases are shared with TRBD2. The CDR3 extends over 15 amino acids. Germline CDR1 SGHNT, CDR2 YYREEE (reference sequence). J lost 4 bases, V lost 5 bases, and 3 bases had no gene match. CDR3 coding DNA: TGTGCCAGCAGTCTGGGACTAGCGGGGTACAATGAGCAGTTCTTC. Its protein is CASSLGLAGYNEQFF.

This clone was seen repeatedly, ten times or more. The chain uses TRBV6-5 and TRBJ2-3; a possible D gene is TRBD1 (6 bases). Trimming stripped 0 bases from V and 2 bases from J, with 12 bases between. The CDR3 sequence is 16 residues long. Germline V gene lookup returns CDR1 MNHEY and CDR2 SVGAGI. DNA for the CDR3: TGTGCCAGCAGTTACTCGTGGGCAGGGGACACAGATACGCAGTATTTT. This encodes CASSYSWAGDTDTQYF.

For the CDR3, the DNA is TGTGCCAGCAACACGGGGGGAAGTAAAGCTTTCTTT. This sequence encodes CASNTGGSKAFF. The rearrangement uses TRBV6-5 and TRBJ1-1; D is perhaps TRBD1 (5 bases). V dropped 7 bases and J dropped 9 bases, with 15 bases sitting between them. Germline V CDR1 and CDR2: MNHEY, SVGAGI. The CDR3 loop spans 12 amino acids.

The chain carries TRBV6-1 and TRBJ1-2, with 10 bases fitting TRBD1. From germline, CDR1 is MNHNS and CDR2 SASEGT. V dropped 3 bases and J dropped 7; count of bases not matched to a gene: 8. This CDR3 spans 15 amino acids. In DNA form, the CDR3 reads TGTGCCAGCAGTGAGCCCCGGACAGGGGGTGGTGGCTACACCTTC. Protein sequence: CASSEPRTGGGGYTF.

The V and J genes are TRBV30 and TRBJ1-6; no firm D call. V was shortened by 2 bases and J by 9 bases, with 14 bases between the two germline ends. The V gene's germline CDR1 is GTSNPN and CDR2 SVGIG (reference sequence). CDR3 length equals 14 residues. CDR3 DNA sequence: TGTGCCTGGAGTACGGCTAACTGGGGTTCACCCCTCCACTTT. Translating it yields CAWSTANWGSPLHF.

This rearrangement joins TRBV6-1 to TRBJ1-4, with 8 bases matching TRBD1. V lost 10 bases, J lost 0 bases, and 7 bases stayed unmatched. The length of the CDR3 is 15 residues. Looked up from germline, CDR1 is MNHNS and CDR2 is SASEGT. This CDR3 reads CAIGQGAATNEKLFF. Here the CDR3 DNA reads TGTGCCATTGGGCAGGGGGCAGCAACTAATGAAAAACTGTTTTTT.